These 15 T cell receptor beta chains share one sample of origin, sequenced in a study of vaccination effects on CD4 cells after COVID-19. Antigen-specific CD4+ T cells were expanded (with viral peptide pools) by the ViraFEST assay ahead of sequencing. Between days 9 and 10 of culture, CD4+ T cells were separated out. Participants were vaccinated with two doses of either the BNT162b2 or mRNA-1273 vaccine. Antigens of these TCRs are unknown. Repertoires were generated with immunoSEQ multiplex PCR, while TCRdb's copy carries only in-frame clones and drops some. The sample holds around 30,000 clones, over 75% seen once. Sequencing used CD4+ T cells from PBMCs cultured with SARS-CoV-2 spike peptides, obtained after COVID-19 vaccination. The receptor source for this set is a human donor who received a COVID-19 vaccine. Some clones in this sample may be carry-over from other donors' samples.

The CDR3, as DNA: TGCGCCAGCAGCGTTAGCGGGGGGCTTGCCCCTACGCAGTATTTT. This codes for CASSVSGGLAPTQYF. The V and J genes are TRBV4-1 and TRBJ2-3; 10 bases match TRBD2. The V and J ends lost 5 bases and 8 bases, in that order; junction bases with no gene match: 10. CDR3 length: 15 residues. Germline V lookup: CDR1 MGHRA, CDR2 YSYEKL.

The gene calls are TRBV5-1 and TRBJ2-2; D is perhaps TRBD1 (6 bases). CDR1 is SGHRS, CDR2 YFSETQ, per germline. V was pared by 4 bases and J by 7 bases, with 11 bases between. CDR3 length equals 13 residues. CDR3 residues: CASSLRTDGELFF. CDR3 nucleotides: TGCGCCAGCAGCCTACGGACAGACGGGGAGCTGTTTTTT.

The genes are TRBV5-1 and TRBJ2-3; D is unclear. Germline V gene lookup returns CDR1 SGHRS and CDR2 YFSETQ. The V end lost 3 bases, the J end lost 4 bases, and 12 bases lay between the germline ends. The CDR3 covers 14 residues. The CDR3 reads CASSSAPHPDTQYF. CDR3 DNA sequence: TGCGCCAGCAGCTCCGCCCCCCACCCAGATACGCAGTATTTT.

The rearrangement joins TRBV6-5 to TRBJ2-7; D is unclear. The CDR3 length is 12 residues. The V gene's germline CDR1 is MNHEY and CDR2 SVGAGI. V was clipped by 2 bases and J by 3 bases, with 5 bases between them. As DNA, the CDR3 is TGTGCCAGCAGTTACCCAGACTACGAGCAGTACTTC. Protein product: CASSYPDYEQYF.

The J gene is TRBJ1-4, the V gene TRBV5-1; 12 positions match TRBD1. Germline lookup yields CDR1 SGHRS and CDR2 YFSETQ. The CDR3 length is 16 residues. Trimming cost V 0 bases and J 7 bases; bases outside gene matches: 4. The CDR3 DNA reads as TGCGCCAGCAGCTTGGGGGGACAGGGGGCAGGTGAAAAACTGTTTTTT. Residues: CASSLGGQGAGEKLFF.

This clone was picked up a small number of times. The chain employs TRBV27 and TRBJ1-2; D is unresolved. The CDR3 is 12 residues long. V lost 10 bases, J lost 4 bases, and 13 bases lay in between. CDR1 MNHEY and CDR2 SMNVEV come from the germline V gene (reference sequence). The CDR3 DNA sequence: TGTGCCACAAAATGGGGAGGCTATGGCTACACCTTC. This codes for CATKWGGYGYTF.

The gene calls are TRBV24-1 and TRBJ1-5; the D is unclear. Trimming removed 3 bases from V and 4 bases from J, with 12 bases in between. The CDR3 sequence is 15 residues long. Germline V gene data show CDR1 as KGHDR and CDR2 as SFDVKD. CDR3 DNA sequence: TGTGCCACCAGTGATCCCAGGCAAATTAATCAGCCCCAGCATTTT. Amino acid sequence: CATSDPRQINQPQHF.

This chain connects TRBV3-1 (or the pseudogene TRBV3-2) to TRBJ1-1; TRBD1 agrees at 11 bases. Trimming removed 4 bases from V and 4 bases from J; junction bases left unmatched: 8. The CDR3 totals 16 residues. In germline, CDR1 is LGHDT, CDR2 YNNKEL (reference sequence). CDR3 in DNA: TGTGCCAGCAGCCTTAGGACAGGGGGCTGGAGCACTGAAGCTTTCTTT. It translates to CASSLRTGGWSTEAFF.

The CDR3 nucleotides read TGTGCCAGCAGCTTGGGGGGGACAGGGACTACCGGGGAGCTGTTTTTT. Translating it yields CASSLGGTGTTGELFF. The rearrangement joins TRBV5-4 to TRBJ2-2, with 9 bases fitting TRBD1. There are 16 residues in the CDR3. Germline V gene sequence: CDR1 SGHNT, CDR2 YYREEE (reference sequence). The V segment lost 0 bases and the J segment 5 bases; nucleotides outside the gene matches: 5.

V is TRBV2 and J is TRBJ1-4; no clear D. This CDR3 region has 14 residues. V lost 6 bases to trimming and J lost 8 bases, with 16 bases between them. Germline-derived CDR1 and CDR2 are SNHLY and FYNNEI. The CDR3 loop is CASRRSDIGEKLFF. CDR3 DNA: TGTGCCAGCAGAAGATCTGATATCGGGGAAAAACTGTTTTTT.

The CDR3 region has the DNA TGTGCCAGCAGCCAGCGGGACAGGGCCCACAATGAGCAGTTCTTC. Its protein product is CASSQRDRAHNEQFF. The chain links TRBV3-1 (or the pseudogene TRBV3-2) to TRBJ2-1, with 9 bases matching TRBD1. Germline CDR1 and CDR2: LGHDT and YNNKEL (reference sequence). Germline trimming cut 3 bases from V and 5 bases from J; bases unmatched to any gene: 5. CDR3 length: 15 residues.

The CDR3 DNA follows: TGTGCCAGCAGTTACGTGGGGGCTGGTGAGCAGTACGTC. Its protein is CASSYVGAGEQYV. This chain connects TRBV6-6 to TRBJ2-7, with D maybe TRBD1 (6 bases). V lost 2 bases and J lost 7, with 12 bases in between. The germline V gene has CDR1 MNHNY and CDR2 SVGAGI (reference sequence). This CDR3 region has 13 residues.

CDR3 region: CATSRDRLTMDEKLFF. CDR3 DNA: TGTGCCACCAGCAGGGACCGACTTACGATGGATGAAAAACTGTTTTTT. V is TRBV15 and J is TRBJ1-4; D not resolved. The V gene's germline CDR1 is LNHNV and CDR2 YYDKDF (reference sequence). The CDR3 has 16 residues. Deletions cut 3 bases from V and 6 bases from J, with 17 bases between.

The chain has TRBV5-8 and TRBJ2-7; no clear D gene. CDR1 and CDR2 (germline): SGHTS, YDEGEE. Trimming took 7 bases from V and 1 from J, leaving 15 bases between them. The CDR3 is made up of 14 amino acids. The CDR3 loop reads CASSGRSRSYEQYV. In DNA form, the CDR3 reads TGTGCCAGCTCCGGACGTAGTAGATCCTACGAGCAGTACGTC.

This chain links TRBV6-5 with TRBJ2-5, with 8 positions matching TRBD2. This CDR3 is built from 13 residues. CDR1 is MNHEY, CDR2 SVGAGI, per germline. Losses at the gene ends were 5 bases for V and 4 bases for J; bases not matched to a gene: 3. CDR3 sequence: CASSRSGAETQYF. CDR3 nucleotide sequence: TGTGCCAGCAGTCGTAGCGGGGCAGAGACCCAGTACTTC.